This T cell receptor beta chain came from a study of TIL therapy for anti-PD-1-resistant metastatic lung cancer. Study information: Median tumor PD-L1 proportion score was about 5.9%.

Overall study findings and caveats: Compared with baseline intratumoral T cells, expanded TIL cultures were more clonal and less diverse (about 5.8% vs 31%).

Comment on this clone: The antigen remains undetermined.

The sample's time point: pre-treatment sample, taken before nivolumab and TIL therapy. Most excised metastases sampled were pleural nodules or supraclavicular lymph nodes. Patients then received nivolumab; progressors got lymphodepletion, TIL and IL-2. The CDR3 is 13 amino acids. The germline gives CDR1 LNHDA, CDR2 SQIVND (reference sequence). V gave up 5 bases and J gave up 4 bases; unmatched junction bases: 1. The libraries were made with immunoSEQ v3. This table comes from immunoSEQ multiplex PCR, and its TCRdb copy is limited to in-frame clones, with some not included. The table has several thousand clones, about 67% seen once.

Sequenced here: tumor tissue, sampled at baseline. The clonotype comes from a person aged 25 to 85 with non-small cell lung cancer. The chain carries TRBV19 and TRBJ2-2, with 7 bases lining up with TRBD1. CDR3 protein: CASSDRATGELFF. CDR3 sequence (DNA): TGTGCCAGTAGTGACAGGGCCACCGGGGAGCTGTTTTTT.